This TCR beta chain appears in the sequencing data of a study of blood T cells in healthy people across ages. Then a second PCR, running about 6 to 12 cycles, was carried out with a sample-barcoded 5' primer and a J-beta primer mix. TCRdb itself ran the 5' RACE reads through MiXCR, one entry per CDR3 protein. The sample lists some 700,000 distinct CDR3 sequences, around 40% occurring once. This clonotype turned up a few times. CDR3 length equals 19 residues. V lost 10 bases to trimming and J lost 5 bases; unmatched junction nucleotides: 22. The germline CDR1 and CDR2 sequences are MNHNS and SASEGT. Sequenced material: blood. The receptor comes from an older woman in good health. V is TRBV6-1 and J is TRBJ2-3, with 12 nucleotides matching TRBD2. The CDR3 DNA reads TGTGCCATCCACGGAACTAGCGGGGGGCAGGCATTAGGACAAGATACGCAGTATTTT. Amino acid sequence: CAIHGTSGGQALGQDTQYF.